The next 7 T cell receptor beta chains were all read from a single sample in a study of blood T cell repertoires in COVID-19 (dated by TCRdb to about 2020). The library was produced with the immunoSEQ multiplex PCR assay. In its TCRdb copy, this immuneACCESS table keeps in-frame sequences only and misses some clones. Where compared with another copy, unresolved V genes explain less than half of these, and the others have no known cause. For this sample the table gives nearly 200,000 clones, of which roughly 81% were detected only once. Clones ranked in the top ten supply 4.5% to 5.5% of the sample. The sample taken for sequencing was peripheral blood. These receptors were obtained from an older woman with active or convalescent COVID-19.

This chain uses TRBV7-9 with TRBJ1-4; D remains unclear. The CDR3 covers 15 residues. Germline CDR1 and CDR2: SEHNR and FQNEAQ (reference sequence). Trimming took 2 bases from V and 4 from J, leaving 11 bases between them. The CDR3 loop is CASSLYEGSNEKLFF. In DNA form, the CDR3 reads TGTGCCAGCAGCTTATACGAAGGGAGTAATGAAAAACTGTTTTTT.

V gene TRBV4-2 combines with J gene TRBJ2-7; 12 bases fit TRBD1. Losses at the gene ends were 3 bases for V and 7 bases for J; bases not matched to a gene: 16. The CDR3 has 18 amino acids. Germline values: CDR1 LGHNA, CDR2 YNFKEQ. Here the CDR3 reads CASSHPLARDRGRSEQYF. The CDR3 nucleotides are TGTGCCAGCAGCCATCCTCTTGCCCGGGACAGGGGGCGGTCGGAGCAGTACTTC.

The rearrangement uses TRBV28 and TRBJ2-1; tentative D call: TRBD2 (5 bases). Germline assignment: CDR1 MDHEN and CDR2 SYDVKM. V shed 6 bases and J shed 7 bases, with 28 bases lying between them. The CDR3 has 18 residues. The CDR3 protein is CASSKGNLRASRGNEQFF. CDR3 DNA: TGTGCCAGCAGCAAAGGGAACCTGAGGGCTAGCCGGGGTAATGAGCAGTTCTTC.

The chain combines TRBV7-2 with TRBJ2-2; 16 bases agree with TRBD2. The CDR3 is 17 amino acids. Germline CDR1 and CDR2: SGHTA and FQGNSA. The J segment lost 7 bases and the V segment lost 5 bases, leaving 7 bases of the junction unmatched. CDR3 sequence: CASSTGTSGRAGGELFF. In DNA form, the CDR3 reads TGTGCCAGCAGCACCGGGACTAGCGGGAGGGCAGGCGGGGAGCTGTTTTTT.

This sequence joins TRBV5-4 and TRBJ1-2; weak D call: TRBD1 (5 bases). CDR3 length equals 11 residues. The germline V gene encodes CDR1 SGHNT and CDR2 YYREEE (reference sequence). V shed 6 bases and J shed 2 bases, with 5 bases lying between them. The CDR3 nucleotides are TGTGCCAGCAAGGGGAACTATGGCTACACCTTC. It yields the protein CASKGNYGYTF.

The chain is built from TRBV6-6 and TRBJ2-3, with D unresolved. Germline CDR1 MNHNY, CDR2 SVGAGI (reference sequence). Trimming removed 2 bases from V and 2 bases from J, with 14 bases in between. This CDR3 spans 16 amino acids. CDR3 DNA sequence: TGTGCCAGCAGTTACCCCCACCAGACTCCCACAGATACGCAGTATTTT. It codes for CASSYPHQTPTDTQYF.

The V call is TRBV3-1 (or the pseudogene TRBV3-2), the J call TRBJ2-7; 10 bases match TRBD1. The CDR3 loop spans 15 amino acids. Germline trimming cut 4 bases from V and 2 bases from J; bases unmatched to any gene: 5. Germline lookup yields CDR1 LGHDT and CDR2 YNNKEL (reference sequence). The DNA of the CDR3 is TGTGCCAGCAGCCCGACCGGGACAGGGGCCTACGAGCAGTACTTC. Its protein is CASSPTGTGAYEQYF.